Here is one T cell receptor (beta chain) with its context. This sample was taken from a study of cytomegalovirus exposure and HLA in healthy donors. In the PCR, 60 Vbeta and 13 Jbeta primers were used. Assay used: immunoSEQ multiplex PCR; TCRdb lists only in-frame clones, some missing. The sample yields some 110,000 clones, about 80% seen once. Donors had nominal health at sampling but likely had unrecorded immune exposures. Trimming pared 4 bases from V and 1 base from J, leaving 11 bases between. The CDR3 is made up of 14 amino acids. Looked up from germline, CDR1 is SGHNT and CDR2 is YYREEE (reference sequence).

Sequencing was performed on PBMCs. V usage is TRBV5-4 and J usage is TRBJ2-5; D unresolved. The receptor was derived from a man in his forties or fifties in good health and CMV-seropositive. The CDR3: CASSADVAQETQYF. The CDR3 region has the DNA TGTGCCAGCAGCGCCGATGTAGCCCAAGAGACCCAGTACTTC.